Listed here are 13 T cell receptor beta chains from one sample, sequenced in a study of Graves' ophthalmopathy and Graves' hyperthyroidism. The study amplified TCR beta CDR3 regions using RNA transcripts. HTBI primers primed a first-round RT-PCR, and a second-round multiplex PCR followed. TCRdb re-called the multiplex PCR reads through MiXCR, storing one row per CDR3 protein. The table has about 590,000 distinct CDR3 sequences, approximately 37% seen once. The sample comprised peripheral blood or thyroid tissue (not recorded which). These receptors were collected from an adult man with Graves' hyperthyroidism.

This clonotype was detected many times. The genes are TRBV20-1 and TRBJ1-1, with TRBD1 identical over 7 bases. The CDR3 runs 16 residues. The ends lost 5 bases at V and 3 bases at J; junction bases unmatched: 15. CDR1 and CDR2 from the germline V gene are DFQATT and SNEGSKA (reference sequence). CDR3 sequence reads: CSAGSRQGVGYTEAFF. CDR3 bases: TGCAGTGCTGGCAGCAGGCAGGGGGTAGGTTACACTGAAGCTTTCTTT.

This sequence joins TRBV20-1 and TRBJ2-5; D unclear. V gave up 7 bases and J gave up 1 base, with 13 bases separating them. In germline, CDR1 is DFQATT, CDR2 SNEGSKA (reference sequence). The CDR3 spans 13 residues. CDR3 in DNA: TGCAGTGAAGCTCCACAGACCCAAGAGACCCAGTACTTC. Protein sequence: CSEAPQTQETQYF.

For this clonotype: A clone one base away is much larger, so this may be a read error. No conserved phenylalanine or tryptophan ends this CDR3, so it is likely a read error. The gene calls are TRBV12-3 or TRBV12-4 and TRBJ1-1; the D is unclear. This CDR3 spans 16 amino acids. The V end lost 8 bases, the J end lost 0 bases, and 19 bases lay between the germline ends. The CDR3: CASGPPSASMNTEAFL. CDR3 nucleotide sequence: TGTGCCAGCGGGCCACCTAGTGCATCCATGAACACTGAAGCTTTCCTT.

This clonotype has at least ten counts. The J gene is TRBJ2-7, the V gene TRBV7-9, with 7 bases aligning to TRBD1. J lost 0 bases, V lost 3 bases, and 5 bases had no gene match. CDR3 length: 15 residues. Germline V lookup: CDR1 SEHNR, CDR2 FQNEAQ (reference sequence). CDR3 sequence: CASSLTGSTSYEQYF. Here the CDR3 DNA reads TGTGCCAGCAGCTTGACAGGGAGCACCTCCTACGAGCAGTACTTC.

The chain recombines TRBV10-3 with TRBJ2-5, with 9 nucleotides matching TRBD1. The CDR3 runs to 13 residues. Trimming took 6 bases from V and 8 from J; bases not matched to a gene: 7. Per the germline V gene, CDR1 is ENHRY and CDR2 is SYGVKD. Here the CDR3 DNA reads TGTGCCATCAGGCGGCCGGGACAGGGAACCCAGTACTTC. Translating it yields CAIRRPGQGTQYF.

This clonotype was observed many times. The genes are TRBV12-3 or TRBV12-4 and TRBJ2-7; the match to TRBD1 covers 7 bases. The CDR3 consists of 15 residues. V lost 6 bases to trimming and J lost 7 bases; unmatched junction nucleotides: 15. CDR3 nucleotides: TGTGCCAGCAGGATGAAACAGGGGATTCGGGAAGAGCAGTACTTC. Its translation is CASRMKQGIREEQYF.

This clonotype was detected ten times or more. V usage is TRBV7-9 and J usage is TRBJ1-1; D remains ambiguous. This CDR3 is built from 18 residues. Trimming removed 7 bases at V and 3 bases at J, with 27 bases between. Germline V CDR1 and CDR2: SEHNR, FQNEAQ (reference sequence). CDR3 in DNA: TGTGCCAGCACCAGTACGGTCCTTTTGAGAAACCACCACACTGAAGCTTTCTTT. The encoded protein is CASTSTVLLRNHHTEAFF.

With respect to this clonotype: One end of the junction does not line up with germline, which may come from a read error. J is TRBJ1-1 and V is TRBV5-1; unclear D gene. The CDR3 is 14 residues long. Germline CDR1 reads SGHRS; CDR2 reads YFSETQ. The CDR3 region has the DNA TGCACCAGCAGCTCGACTTCAACGGTCACTGAAGCTTTCTTT. Amino acid sequence: CTSSSTSTVTEAFF.

This clonotype was seen just once. The chain combines TRBV20-1 with TRBJ2-7, with D unclear. The CDR3 has 10 residues. V dropped 6 bases and J dropped 7 bases, with 10 bases sitting between them. Germline V gives CDR1 DFQATT, CDR2 SNEGSKA (reference sequence). The CDR3 loop reads CSARRQEQYF. CDR3 nucleotide sequence: TGCAGTGCGCGCCGGCAAGAGCAGTACTTC.

The genes are TRBV10-2 and TRBJ2-3; tentatively, D is TRBD2 (5 bases). Germline V CDR1 and CDR2: WSHSY, SAAADI. V lost 6 bases to trimming and J lost 9 bases, with 10 bases between them. This CDR3 contains 11 residues. In DNA form, the CDR3 reads TGCGCCAGCAGGGACTTGCGGACGCAGTATTTT. Protein product: CASRDLRTQYF.

The chain has TRBV7-2 and TRBJ2-7; 8 bases are shared with TRBD1. J gave up 1 base and V 2 bases, and 4 bases lay outside the gene matches. From germline, CDR1 is SGHTA and CDR2 FQGNSA. The CDR3 contains 15 residues. CDR3 bases: TGTGCCAGCAGCTTACCCTGGGACAGGTCCTACGAGCAGTACTTC. Protein: CASSLPWDRSYEQYF.

This clonotype was found many times. The CDR3 coding sequence is TGTGCCAGCAGCATAGGGGCCGCTAACTATGGCTACACCTTC. It yields the protein CASSIGAANYGYTF. The chain couples TRBV11-2 to TRBJ1-2; tentatively, D is TRBD1 (5 bases). Per germline, CDR1 SGHAT and CDR2 FQNNGV. This CDR3 is built from 14 residues. V was shortened by 5 bases and J by 0 bases, with 10 bases between the two germline ends.

This clonotype has ten or more counts. The chain joins TRBV7-2 to TRBJ2-5, with TRBD1 matching 7 bases. J was trimmed by 5 bases and V by 4 bases; bases with no gene match: 7. Germline assignment: CDR1 SGHTA and CDR2 FQGNSA. The CDR3 extends over 14 amino acids. The CDR3 DNA follows: TGTGCCAGCAGCTCTTTCGGACAGGCGGAGACCCAGTACTTC. Its protein product is CASSSFGQAETQYF.